This is a list of T cell receptor beta chains from one sample in a study of T cells in localized non-small cell lung cancer. Libraries were prepared by immunoSEQ multiplex PCR; TCRdb keeps only in-frame clonotypes and omits some of them. The sample holds under 3,500 clones, 22% seen once. The sample consisted of lung tumor tissue, taken before any cancer treatment. The receptor source for this set is a woman aged 35 to 70 with stage I lung adenocarcinoma. The CDR3 runs from the conserved cysteine through the conserved F or W. D genes are given only for firm matches. The size entry is marked missing in some rows and otherwise reads once, few, many or a size class.

V gene,clone size,J gene,D gene,CDR3 DNA,CDR3 protein
TRBV6-8,.,TRBJ1-1,TRBD1,TGTGCCAGCTCGACCGGGACAGGGGGCAAAGCTTTCTTT,CASSTGTGGKAFF
TRBV12-5,few,TRBJ1-4,TRBD1,TGTGCTAGTGGTTTAGGTTCGCCAGGGGGAGGAAAACTGTTTTTT,CASGLGSPGGGKLFF
TRBV6-8,.,TRBJ1-3,.,TGTGCCAGCAGTCCTTCCGGGGGTTTGAACACCATATATTTT,CASSPSGGLNTIYF
TRBV6-8,.,TRBJ2-1,TRBD1,TGTGCCAGCAGTGTGGACAGGGGCGATGAGCAGTTCTTC,CASSVDRGDEQFF
TRBV12-5,.,TRBJ1-1,.,TGTGCTAGTGGTTTGGACCCAGGCAGGCCTGAAGCTTTCTTT,CASGLDPGRPEAFF
TRBV29-1,.,TRBJ2-1,.,TGCAGCGTTGAAGGTACAATCAACAATGAGCAGTTCTTC,CSVEGTINNEQFF
TRBV6-8,medium-sized,TRBJ2-5,.,TGTGCCAGCAGCCCCTTGCTAGAAGAGACCCAGTACTTC,CASSPLLEETQYF
TRBV19,.,TRBJ1-5,.,TGTGCCAGTAGCAATAAGCTGAATCAGCCCCAGCATTTT,CASSNKLNQPQHF
TRBV18,.,TRBJ2-1,.,TGTGCCAGCTCACCATGGACTCCAGGGTTCCCACTAGCTACCAATGAGCAGTTCTTC,CASSPWTPGFPLATNEQFF
TRBV6-8,.,TRBJ1-4,TRBD1,TGTGCCAGCAGTCCCAGAGGGACAGGCGGCGAAAAACTGTTTTTT,CASSPRGTGGEKLFF
TRBV11-3,.,TRBJ1-3,.,TGTGCCAGCAGCGCCTACTACAACGATGGAAACACCATATATTTT,CASSAYYNDGNTIYF
TRBV4-1,few,TRBJ1-5,.,TGCGCCAGCAGCCAAGCGGTGGATCAGCCCCAGCATTTT,CASSQAVDQPQHF
TRBV6-8,few,TRBJ2-7,TRBD1,TGTGCCATCACCCCAGACAGGGGCCCCTACGAGCAGTACTTC,CAITPDRGPYEQYF
TRBV6-8,few,TRBJ2-3,.,TGTGCCAGCAGTTACGAGGGGCTACAAACAGGGACGAACGCGCTCACAGATACGCAGTATTTT,CASSYEGLQTGTNALTDTQYF
TRBV30,few,TRBJ1-6,.,TGTGCCATACGCTCCTATAATTCACCCCTCCACTTT,CAIRSYNSPLHF